This T cell receptor beta chain was profiled in a study of beta chain features in type 1 diabetes. For the study at large: Similarity in age, gender and cell yields was seen between patients and healthy donors. Sorted cells examined across all samples numbered about 110,000,000.

This clone was counted a few times. Antigen unknown. Germline trimming cut 9 bases from V and 6 bases from J; bases unmatched to any gene: 8. This CDR3 region has 13 residues. Germline loops: CDR1 SNHLY, CDR2 FYNNEI. Of the isolated RNA, all was reverse transcribed, and so the sequenced material was expressed TCRB transcripts. Assay: immunoSEQ multiplex PCR; the TCRdb copy retains only in-frame clones and omits some. Of 100,000 to 150,000 clones listed, 17% are singletons. Notes on the study in general: Among patients, naive, central memory and Treg TCRB repertoires appeared more similar than among healthy donors. Moderately but significantly shorter TCRB CDR3s were found in Type 1 diabetes patients in all four CD4+ subsets. Any HLA effect on TCRB rearrangement was left unresolved by small sub-analyses.

V is TRBV2 and J is TRBJ2-7; 10 bases align to TRBD1. The TCR originated in a man in his late teens or twenties with type 1 diabetes. Sequencing was performed on central memory CD4+ T cells from blood. The CDR3 loop reads CASVRDRGGEQYF. CDR3 nucleotides: TGTGCCAGTGTCCGGGACAGGGGTGGCGAGCAGTACTTC. The full variable domain, in which reference TRBV2 and TRBJ2-7 provide the parts outside the CDR3, is EPEVTQTPSHQVTQMGQEVILRCVPISNHLYFYWYRQILGQKVEFLVSFYNNEISEKSEIFDDQFSVERPDGSNFTLKIRSTKLEDSAMYFCASVRDRGGEQYFGPGTRLTVT.